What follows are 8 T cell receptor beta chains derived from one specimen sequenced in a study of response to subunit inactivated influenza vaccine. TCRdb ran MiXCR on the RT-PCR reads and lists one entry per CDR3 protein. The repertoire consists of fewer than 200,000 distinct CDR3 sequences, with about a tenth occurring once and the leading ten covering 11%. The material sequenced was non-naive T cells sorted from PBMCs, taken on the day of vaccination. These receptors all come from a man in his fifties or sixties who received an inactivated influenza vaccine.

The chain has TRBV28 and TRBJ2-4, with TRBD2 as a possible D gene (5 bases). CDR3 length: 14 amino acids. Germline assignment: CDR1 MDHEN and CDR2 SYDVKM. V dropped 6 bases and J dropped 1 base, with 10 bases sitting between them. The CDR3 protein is CASRRALAKNIQYF. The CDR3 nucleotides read TGTGCCAGCAGGAGGGCACTCGCCAAAAACATTCAGTACTTC.

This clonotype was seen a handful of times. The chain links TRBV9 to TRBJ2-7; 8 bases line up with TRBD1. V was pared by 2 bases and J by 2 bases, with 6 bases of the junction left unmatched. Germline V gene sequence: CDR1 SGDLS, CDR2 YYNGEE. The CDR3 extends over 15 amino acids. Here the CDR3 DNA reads TGTGCCAGCAGCGTGGGCACAGGGGGGCCCTACGAGCAGTACTTC. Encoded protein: CASSVGTGGPYEQYF.

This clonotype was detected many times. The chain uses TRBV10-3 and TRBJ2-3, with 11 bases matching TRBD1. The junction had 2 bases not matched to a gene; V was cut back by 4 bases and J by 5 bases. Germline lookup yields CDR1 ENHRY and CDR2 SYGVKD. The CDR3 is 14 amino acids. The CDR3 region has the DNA TGTGCCATCAGTGGGACAGGGGGCATAGATACGCAGTATTTT. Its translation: CAISGTGGIDTQYF.

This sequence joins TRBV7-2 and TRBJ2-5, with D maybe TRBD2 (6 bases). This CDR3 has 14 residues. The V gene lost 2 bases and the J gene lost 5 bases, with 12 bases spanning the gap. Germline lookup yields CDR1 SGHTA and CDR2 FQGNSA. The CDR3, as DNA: TGTGCCAGCAGCTTATTCGGGAGATGGGAGACCCAGTACTTC. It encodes CASSLFGRWETQYF.

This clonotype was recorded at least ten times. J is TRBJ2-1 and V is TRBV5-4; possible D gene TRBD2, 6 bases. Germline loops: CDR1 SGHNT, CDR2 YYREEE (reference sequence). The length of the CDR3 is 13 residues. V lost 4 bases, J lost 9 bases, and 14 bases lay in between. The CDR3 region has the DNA TGTGCCAGCAGCATACTAGCATATGGTGAGCAGTTCTTC. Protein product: CASSILAYGEQFF. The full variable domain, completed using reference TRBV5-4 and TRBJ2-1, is ETGVTQSPTHLIKTRGQQVTLRCSSQSGHNTVSWYQQALGQGPQFIFQYYREEENGRGNFPPRFSGLQFPNYSSELNVNALELDDSALYLCASSILAYGEQFFGPGTRLTVL.

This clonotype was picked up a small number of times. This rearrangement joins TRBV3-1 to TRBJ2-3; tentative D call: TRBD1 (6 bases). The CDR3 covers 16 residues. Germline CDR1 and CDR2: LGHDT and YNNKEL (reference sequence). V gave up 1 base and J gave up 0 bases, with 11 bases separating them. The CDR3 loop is CASSQGQVDSTDTQYF. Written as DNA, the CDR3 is TGTGCCAGCAGCCAAGGACAGGTTGATAGCACAGATACGCAGTATTTT.

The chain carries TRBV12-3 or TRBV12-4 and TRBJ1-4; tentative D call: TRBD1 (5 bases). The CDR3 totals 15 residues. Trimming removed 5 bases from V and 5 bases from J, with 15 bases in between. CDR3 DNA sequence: TGTGCCAGCAGTCCAATGGGACTGAACAATGAAAAACTGTTTTTT. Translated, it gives CASSPMGLNNEKLFF.

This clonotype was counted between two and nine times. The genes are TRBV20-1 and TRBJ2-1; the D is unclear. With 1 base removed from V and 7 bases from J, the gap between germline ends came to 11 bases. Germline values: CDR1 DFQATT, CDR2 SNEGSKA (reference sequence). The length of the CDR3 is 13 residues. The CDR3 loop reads CSARVTVRNEQFF. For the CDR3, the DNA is TGCAGTGCTAGAGTTACGGTCCGGAATGAGCAGTTCTTC.